The T cell receptor beta chain described here comes from a study of T cells after yellow fever vaccination. Overall study findings and caveats: Some clonotypes were seen in both the CD4 and the CD8 compartments. These made up a small share and likely arose from convergent recombination. The booster response re-showed most primary clones: around 96% CD4, around 85% CD8.

Germline V gene lookup returns CDR1 SGHRS and CDR2 YFSETQ. V gave up 3 bases and J gave up 8 bases, with 17 bases separating them. This CDR3 comprises 15 residues. 5'RACE template switching produced TCR cDNA carrying a universal primer site and UMIs. TCRdb re-derived calls from the 5' RACE reads in MiXCR, one entry per CDR3 protein. The data show some 500,000 distinct CDR3 sequences, roughly 14% seen once. In regard to this clonotype: Its antigen is currently unknown.

The source material was PBMCs, sampled on the day of the yellow fever booster vaccination. The V gene is TRBV5-1, the J gene TRBJ2-2, with D possibly TRBD2 on 6 matching bases. The sequence came from a man aged 25 to 45 who received the YFV17D yellow fever vaccine. The CDR3 loop is CASSSSGTLIGELFF. Written as DNA, the CDR3 is TGCGCCAGCAGCTCCTCCGGGACTCTTATAGGGGAGCTGTTTTTT. The variable domain in full, with the rest retrieved from reference TRBV5-1 and TRBJ2-2, is KAGVTQTPRYLIKTRGQQVTLSCSPISGHRSVSWYQQTPGQGLQFLFEYFSETQRNKGNFPGRFSGRQFSNSRSEMNVSTLELGDSALYLCASSSSGTLIGELFFGEGSRLTVL.